Following are 4 T cell receptor beta chains from one sample sequenced in a study of shared clonotypes between healthy human individuals. The protocol was immunoSEQ multiplex PCR, while the TCRdb copy is restricted to in-frame clones and leaves out a portion. The repertoire consists of approximately 720,000 clones, with 72% occurring once and the leading ten covering 1.8%. Sequencing was done on a sample of memory CD4+ T cells sorted from blood. Subset given: CD45RA-negative fraction. The receptor set was obtained from a young woman in good health.

This clone was found a few times. Distinct nucleotide sequences in the sample also encode this CDR3. The chain joins TRBV18 to TRBJ2-2; D not certain. The V gene lost 0 bases and the J gene lost 5 bases, with 4 bases spanning the gap. The CDR3 loop spans 13 amino acids. The germline gives CDR1 KGHSH, CDR2 LQKENI. CDR3 loop: CASSPPTTGELFF. In DNA, the CDR3 is TGTGCCAGCTCACCACCCACAACCGGGGAGCTGTTTTTT.

This chain joins TRBV6-5 and TRBJ2-7, with 10 bases fitting TRBD1. From germline, CDR1 is MNHEY and CDR2 SVGAGI. After removal of 2 bases from V and 6 bases from J, the junction contained 4 bases not matched to a gene. There are 14 residues in the CDR3. CDR3: CASSYDRGRGEQYF. CDR3 DNA: TGTGCCAGCAGTTACGACAGGGGGCGCGGCGAGCAGTACTTC.

This chain links TRBV28 with TRBJ2-7; no definite D call. Trimming shortened V by 5 bases and J by 6 bases, and 14 bases separated the two germline ends. Germline CDR1 and CDR2: MDHEN and SYDVKM. The CDR3 spans 13 residues. As DNA, the CDR3 is TGTGCCAGCAGTACCCAAGGGTACCGCGAGCAGTACTTC. Translation: CASSTQGYREQYF.

This chain links TRBV5-8 with TRBJ1-5, with TRBD1 identical over 9 bases. Losses at the gene ends were 3 bases for V and 6 bases for J; bases not matched to a gene: 10. This CDR3 comprises 16 residues. Germline V lookup: CDR1 SGHTS, CDR2 YDEGEE. CDR3 sequence: CASSWGMGQGFQPQHF. For the CDR3, the DNA is TGTGCCAGCAGCTGGGGGATGGGACAGGGATTTCAGCCCCAGCATTTT.